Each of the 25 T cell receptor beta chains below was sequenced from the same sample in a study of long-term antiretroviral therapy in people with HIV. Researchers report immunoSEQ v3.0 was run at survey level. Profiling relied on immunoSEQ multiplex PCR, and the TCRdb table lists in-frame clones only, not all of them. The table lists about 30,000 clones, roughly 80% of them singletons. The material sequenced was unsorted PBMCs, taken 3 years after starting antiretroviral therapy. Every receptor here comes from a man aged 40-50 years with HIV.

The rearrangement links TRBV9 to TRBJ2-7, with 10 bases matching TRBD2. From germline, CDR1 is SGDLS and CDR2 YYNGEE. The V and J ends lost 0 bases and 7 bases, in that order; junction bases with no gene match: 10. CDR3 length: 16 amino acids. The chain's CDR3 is CASSVGVLAGDVEQYF. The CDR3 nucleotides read TGTGCCAGCAGCGTAGGTGTGCTAGCGGGGGATGTGGAGCAGTACTTC.

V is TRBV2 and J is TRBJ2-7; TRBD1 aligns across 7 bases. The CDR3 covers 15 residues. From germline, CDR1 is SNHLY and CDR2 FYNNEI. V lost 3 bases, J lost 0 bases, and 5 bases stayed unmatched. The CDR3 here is CASSDNQGDSYEQYF. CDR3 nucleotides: TGTGCCAGCAGTGATAACCAGGGGGACTCCTACGAGCAGTACTTC.

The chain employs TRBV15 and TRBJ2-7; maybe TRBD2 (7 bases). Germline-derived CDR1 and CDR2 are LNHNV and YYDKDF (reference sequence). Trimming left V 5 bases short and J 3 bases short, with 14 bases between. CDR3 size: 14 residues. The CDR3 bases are TGTGCCACCAGCGGGGGGGGCAGGGGCTACGAGCAGTACTTC. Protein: CATSGGGRGYEQYF.

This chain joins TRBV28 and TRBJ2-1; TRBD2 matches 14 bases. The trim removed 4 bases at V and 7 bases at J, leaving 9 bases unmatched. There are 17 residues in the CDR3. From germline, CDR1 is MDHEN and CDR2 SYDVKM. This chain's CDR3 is CASSSPPRTSGGNEQFF. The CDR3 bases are TGTGCCAGCAGTTCTCCCCCCCGGACTAGCGGGGGGAATGAGCAGTTCTTC.

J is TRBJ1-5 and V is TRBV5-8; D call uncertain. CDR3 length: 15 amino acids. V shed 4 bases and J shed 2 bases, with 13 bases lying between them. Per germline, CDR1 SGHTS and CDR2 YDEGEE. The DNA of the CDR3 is TGTGCCAGCAGCGGTGGGATTGCTGGCAATCAGCCCCAGCATTTT. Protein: CASSGGIAGNQPQHF.

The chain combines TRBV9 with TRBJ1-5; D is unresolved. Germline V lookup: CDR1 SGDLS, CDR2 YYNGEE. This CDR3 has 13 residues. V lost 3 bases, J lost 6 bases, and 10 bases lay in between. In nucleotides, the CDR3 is TGTGCCAGCAGCGGGGCCGGACCTCAGCCCCAGCATTTT. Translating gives CASSGAGPQPQHF.

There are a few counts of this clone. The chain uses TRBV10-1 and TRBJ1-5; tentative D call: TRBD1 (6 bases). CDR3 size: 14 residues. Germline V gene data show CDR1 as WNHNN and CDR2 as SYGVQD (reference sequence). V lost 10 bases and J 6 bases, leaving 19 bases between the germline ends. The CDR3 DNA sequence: TGCGCCACCATAAGAGTACAGGGAAGTCAGCCCCAGCATTTT. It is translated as CATIRVQGSQPQHF.

The CDR3 nucleotides are TGCGCCAGCAGCCAAGATCGGACTAGCGGTGGGCTCGAGCAGTACTTC. Translating it yields CASSQDRTSGGLEQYF. This chain uses TRBV4-3 with TRBJ2-7; 10 bases map to TRBD2. CDR1 and CDR2 from the germline V gene are LGHNA and YSLEER. The CDR3 has 16 residues. The V segment lost 0 bases and the J segment 6 bases; nucleotides outside the gene matches: 8.

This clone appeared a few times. CDR3 residues: CSVVPQGEQFF. CDR3 nucleotide sequence: TGCAGCGTTGTTCCCCAAGGTGAGCAGTTCTTC. V and J are TRBV29-1 and TRBJ2-1; unclear D gene. Between the trimmed V and J ends, which lost 4 bases and 9 bases, there was a span of 10 bases. Germline CDR1 and CDR2: SQVTM and ANQGSEA. The CDR3 loop spans 11 amino acids.

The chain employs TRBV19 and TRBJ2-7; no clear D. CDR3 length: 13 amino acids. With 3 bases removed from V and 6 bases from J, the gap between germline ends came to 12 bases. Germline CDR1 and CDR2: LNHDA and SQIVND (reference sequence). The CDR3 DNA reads TGTGCCAGTAGTATGGGGATAGGCGCCGAGCAGTACTTC. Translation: CASSMGIGAEQYF.

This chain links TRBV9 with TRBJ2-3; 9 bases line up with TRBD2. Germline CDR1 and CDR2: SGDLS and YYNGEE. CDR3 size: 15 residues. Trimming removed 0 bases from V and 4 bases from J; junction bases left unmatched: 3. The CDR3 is CASSVEAGGSDTQYF. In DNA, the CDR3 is TGTGCCAGCAGCGTAGAAGCGGGGGGCTCAGATACGCAGTATTTT.

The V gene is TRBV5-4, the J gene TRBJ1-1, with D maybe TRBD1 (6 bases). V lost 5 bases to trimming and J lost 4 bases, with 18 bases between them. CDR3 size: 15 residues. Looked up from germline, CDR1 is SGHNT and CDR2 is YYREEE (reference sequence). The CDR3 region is CASRLYREGVTEAFF. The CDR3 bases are TGTGCCAGCAGGCTCTACAGGGAAGGAGTCACTGAAGCTTTCTTT.

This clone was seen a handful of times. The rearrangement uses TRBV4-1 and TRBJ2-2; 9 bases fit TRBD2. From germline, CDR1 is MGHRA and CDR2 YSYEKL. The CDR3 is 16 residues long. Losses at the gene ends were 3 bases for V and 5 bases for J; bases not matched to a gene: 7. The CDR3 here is CASSQDSGLATGELFF. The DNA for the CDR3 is TGCGCCAGCAGCCAGGACTCTGGACTAGCGACCGGGGAGCTGTTTTTT.

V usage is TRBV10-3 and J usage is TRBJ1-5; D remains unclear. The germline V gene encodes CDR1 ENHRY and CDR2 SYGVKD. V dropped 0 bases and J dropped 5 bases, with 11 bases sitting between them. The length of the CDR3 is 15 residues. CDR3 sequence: CAISESEVTDQPQHF. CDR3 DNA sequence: TGTGCCATCAGTGAGTCGGAAGTTACGGATCAGCCCCAGCATTTT.

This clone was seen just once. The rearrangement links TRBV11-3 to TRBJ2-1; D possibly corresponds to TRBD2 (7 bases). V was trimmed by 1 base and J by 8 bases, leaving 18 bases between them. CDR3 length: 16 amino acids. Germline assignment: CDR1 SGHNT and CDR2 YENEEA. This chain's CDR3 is CASSLGGGGAEDEQFF. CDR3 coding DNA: TGTGCCAGCAGCTTAGGAGGGGGGGGCGCCGAGGATGAGCAGTTCTTC.

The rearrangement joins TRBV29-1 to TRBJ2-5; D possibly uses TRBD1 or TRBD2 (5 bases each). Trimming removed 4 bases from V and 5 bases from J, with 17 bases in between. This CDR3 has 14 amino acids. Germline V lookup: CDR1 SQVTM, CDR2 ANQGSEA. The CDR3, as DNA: TGCAGCGTTGTGGGGGAGACTCGCCGGGAGACCCAGTACTTC. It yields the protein CSVVGETRRETQYF. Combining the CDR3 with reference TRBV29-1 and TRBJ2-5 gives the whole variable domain SAVISQKPSRDICQRGTSLTIQCQVDSQVTMMFWYRQQPGQSLTLIATANQGSEATYESGFVIDKFPISRPNLTFSTLTVSNMSPEDSSIYLCSVVGETRRETQYFGPGTRLLVL.

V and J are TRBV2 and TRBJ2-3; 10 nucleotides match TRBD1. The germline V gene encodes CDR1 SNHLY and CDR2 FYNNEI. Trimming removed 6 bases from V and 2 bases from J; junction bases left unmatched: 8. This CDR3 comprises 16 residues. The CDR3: CASRVGQGSSTDTQYF. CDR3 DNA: TGTGCCAGCAGAGTGGGACAGGGGAGCTCCACAGATACGCAGTATTTT.

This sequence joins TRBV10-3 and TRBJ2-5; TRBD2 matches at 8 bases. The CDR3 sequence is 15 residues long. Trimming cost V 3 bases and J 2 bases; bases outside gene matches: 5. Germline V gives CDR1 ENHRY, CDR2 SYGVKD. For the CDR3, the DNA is TGTGCCATCAGTGATTGGGGCGGGGGGCAAGAGACCCAGTACTTC. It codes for CAISDWGGGQETQYF.

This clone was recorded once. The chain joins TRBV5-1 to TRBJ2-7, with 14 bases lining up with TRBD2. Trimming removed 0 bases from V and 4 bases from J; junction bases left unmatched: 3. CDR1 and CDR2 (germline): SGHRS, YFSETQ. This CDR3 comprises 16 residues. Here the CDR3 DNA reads TGCGCCAGCAGCTTGGGGGGACTAGCGGGGGAATACGAGCAGTACTTC. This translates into CASSLGGLAGEYEQYF. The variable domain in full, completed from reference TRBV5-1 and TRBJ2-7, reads KAGVTQTPRYLIKTRGQQVTLSCSPISGHRSVSWYQQTPGQGLQFLFEYFSETQRNKGNFPGRFSGRQFSNSRSEMNVSTLELGDSALYLCASSLGGLAGEYEQYFGPGTRLTVT.

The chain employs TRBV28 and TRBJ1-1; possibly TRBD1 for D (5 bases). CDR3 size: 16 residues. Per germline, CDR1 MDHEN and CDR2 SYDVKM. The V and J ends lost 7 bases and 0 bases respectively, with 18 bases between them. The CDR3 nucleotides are TGTGCCAGCATTACTTACCAGGGAACGCTGAACACTGAAGCTTTCTTT. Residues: CASITYQGTLNTEAFF.

The CDR3 sequence: CASSTKSNYGYTF. CDR3 nucleotides: TGTGCCAGCAGTACTAAATCTAACTATGGCTACACCTTC. This sequence joins TRBV27 and TRBJ1-2, with D unresolved. V lost 5 bases, J lost 0 bases, and 7 bases lay in between. This CDR3 is 13 amino acids long. The germline CDR1 and CDR2 sequences are MNHEY and SMNVEV (reference sequence).

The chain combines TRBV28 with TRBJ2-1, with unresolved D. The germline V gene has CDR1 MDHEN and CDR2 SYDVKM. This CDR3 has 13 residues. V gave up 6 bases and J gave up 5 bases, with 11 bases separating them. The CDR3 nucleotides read TGTGCCAGCAGCCGACTCCTGGACAATGAGCAGTTCTTC. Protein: CASSRLLDNEQFF.

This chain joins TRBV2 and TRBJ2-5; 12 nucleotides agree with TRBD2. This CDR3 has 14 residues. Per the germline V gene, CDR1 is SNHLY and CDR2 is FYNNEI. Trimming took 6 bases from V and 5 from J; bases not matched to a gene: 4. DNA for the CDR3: TGTGCCAGCAGCCCTAGCGGGGGGGCCGAGACCCAGTACTTC. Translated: CASSPSGGAETQYF. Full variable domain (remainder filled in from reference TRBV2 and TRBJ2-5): EPEVTQTPSHQVTQMGQEVILRCVPISNHLYFYWYRQILGQKVEFLVSFYNNEISEKSEIFDDQFSVERPDGSNFTLKIRSTKLEDSAMYFCASSPSGGAETQYFGPGTRLLVL.

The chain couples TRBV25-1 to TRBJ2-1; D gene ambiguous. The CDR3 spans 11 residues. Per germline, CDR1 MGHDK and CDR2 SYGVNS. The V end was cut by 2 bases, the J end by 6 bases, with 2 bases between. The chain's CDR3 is CASSEINEQFF. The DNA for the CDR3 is TGTGCCAGCAGTGAAATCAATGAGCAGTTCTTC.

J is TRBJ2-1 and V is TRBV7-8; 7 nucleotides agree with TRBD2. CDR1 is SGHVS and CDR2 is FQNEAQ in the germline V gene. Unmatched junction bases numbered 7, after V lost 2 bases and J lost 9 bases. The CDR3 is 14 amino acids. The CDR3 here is CASSLSRGDGEQFF. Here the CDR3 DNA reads TGTGCCAGCAGCTTAAGTCGGGGGGACGGTGAGCAGTTCTTC.